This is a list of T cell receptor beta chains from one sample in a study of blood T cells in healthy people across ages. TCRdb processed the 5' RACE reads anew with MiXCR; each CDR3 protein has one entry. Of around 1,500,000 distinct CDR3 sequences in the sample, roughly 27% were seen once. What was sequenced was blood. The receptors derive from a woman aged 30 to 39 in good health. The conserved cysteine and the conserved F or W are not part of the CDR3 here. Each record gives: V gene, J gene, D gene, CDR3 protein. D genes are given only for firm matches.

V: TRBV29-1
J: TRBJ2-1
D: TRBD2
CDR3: SVAPGLAAGGDEQF

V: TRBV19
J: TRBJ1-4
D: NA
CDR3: ASRTGPANEKLF

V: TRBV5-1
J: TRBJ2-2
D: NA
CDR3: ASSLAVVAATGELF

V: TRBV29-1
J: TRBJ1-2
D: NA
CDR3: SETPSGQINYGYT

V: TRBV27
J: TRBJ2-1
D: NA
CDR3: ASSLTRAAEQF

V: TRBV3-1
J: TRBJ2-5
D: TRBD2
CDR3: ASSQVSSGGNEQY

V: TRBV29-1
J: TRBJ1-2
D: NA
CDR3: SVEEALGVLGYT

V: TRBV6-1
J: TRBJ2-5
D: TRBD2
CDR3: ASGRGSGGARETQY

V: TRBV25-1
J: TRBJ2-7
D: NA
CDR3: ASSEYLGGYEQY

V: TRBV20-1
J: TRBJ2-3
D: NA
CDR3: SGGASGADTQY

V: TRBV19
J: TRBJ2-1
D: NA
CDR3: ASSSGLSTAQF

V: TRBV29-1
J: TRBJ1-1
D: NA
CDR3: SVDGGLPRGTEAF

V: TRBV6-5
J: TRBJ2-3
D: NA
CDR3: ASSYGGLTTNTDTQY

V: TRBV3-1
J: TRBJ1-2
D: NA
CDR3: VSSGLLYGYT

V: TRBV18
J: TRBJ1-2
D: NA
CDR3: ASSQDGYT

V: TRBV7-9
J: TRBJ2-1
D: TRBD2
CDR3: ASSLVLPGGYNEQF

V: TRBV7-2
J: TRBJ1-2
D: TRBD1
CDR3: ASSPDRERHGYT

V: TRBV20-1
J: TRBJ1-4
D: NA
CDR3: SARELSTNEKLF

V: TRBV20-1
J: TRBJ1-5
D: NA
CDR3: SAQGSSNQPQH

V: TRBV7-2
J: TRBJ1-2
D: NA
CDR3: ASSADRIVDGYT

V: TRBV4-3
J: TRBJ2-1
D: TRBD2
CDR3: ASSQESSWAGGPANEQF

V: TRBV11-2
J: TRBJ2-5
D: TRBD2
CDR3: ASSSRGSGRIETQY